This T cell receptor (beta chain) was captured in a study of spatial heterogeneity in lung cancer. Study overall: The average appearance count of each unique TCR and UMI combination in raw reads was more than 9.5.

TCRdb passed the 5' RACE reads through MiXCR, listing each CDR3 protein once. The table shows several thousand distinct CDR3 sequences, with roughly 8.1% occurring only once. Time point noted: sample taken at primary tumor resection. Whole RNA, which was extracted from tumor, nontumor lung tissue or frozen PBMC, was sequenced without any cell sorting. Ten or more counts support this clonotype. Its matching antigen is unknown. Overall study findings and caveats: Within tumors, counts of expanded alpha and beta TCRs tracked tumor mutation counts.

Germline V CDR1 and CDR2: SGHTA, FQGNSA. V was shortened by 0 bases and J by 0 bases, with 6 bases between the two germline ends. The CDR3 extends over 14 amino acids. This chain uses TRBV7-2 with TRBJ2-7; D remains unclear. The clonotype comes from a male donor with early-stage non-small cell lung cancer. The sequencing used lung tumor tissue, collected at surgery. Here the CDR3 reads CASSLAPDSYEQYF. CDR3 nucleotides: TGTGCCAGCAGCTTAGCTCCGGACTCCTACGAGCAGTACTTC.